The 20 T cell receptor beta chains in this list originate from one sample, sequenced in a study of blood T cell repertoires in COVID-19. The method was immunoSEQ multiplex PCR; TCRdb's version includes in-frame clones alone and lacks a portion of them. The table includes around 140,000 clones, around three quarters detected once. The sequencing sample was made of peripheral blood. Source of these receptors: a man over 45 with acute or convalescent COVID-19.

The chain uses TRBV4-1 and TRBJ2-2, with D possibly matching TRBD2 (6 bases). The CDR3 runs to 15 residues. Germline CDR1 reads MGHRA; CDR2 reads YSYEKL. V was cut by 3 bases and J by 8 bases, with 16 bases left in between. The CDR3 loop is CASSHVVEGRGELFF. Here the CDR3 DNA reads TGCGCCAGCAGCCACGTGGTGGAGGGGCGGGGGGAGCTGTTTTTT.

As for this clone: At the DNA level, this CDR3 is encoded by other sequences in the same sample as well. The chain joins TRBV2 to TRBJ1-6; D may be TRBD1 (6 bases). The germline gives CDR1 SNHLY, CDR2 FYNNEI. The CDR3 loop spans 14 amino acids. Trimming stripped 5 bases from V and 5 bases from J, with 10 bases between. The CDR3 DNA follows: TGTGCCAGCAGTCTGACAGGAAATAATTCACCCCTCCACTTT. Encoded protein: CASSLTGNNSPLHF. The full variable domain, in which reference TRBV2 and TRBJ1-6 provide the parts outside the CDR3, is EPEVTQTPSHQVTQMGQEVILRCVPISNHLYFYWYRQILGQKVEFLVSFYNNEISEKSEIFDDQFSVERPDGSNFTLKIRSTKLEDSAMYFCASSLTGNNSPLHFGNGTRLTVT.

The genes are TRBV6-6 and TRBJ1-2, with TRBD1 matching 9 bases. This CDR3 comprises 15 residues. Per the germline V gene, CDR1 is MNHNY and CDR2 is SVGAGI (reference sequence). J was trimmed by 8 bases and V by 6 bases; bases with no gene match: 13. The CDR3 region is CASRIPGQGVKGYTF. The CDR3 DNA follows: TGTGCCAGCAGAATCCCGGGACAGGGAGTGAAGGGCTACACCTTC.

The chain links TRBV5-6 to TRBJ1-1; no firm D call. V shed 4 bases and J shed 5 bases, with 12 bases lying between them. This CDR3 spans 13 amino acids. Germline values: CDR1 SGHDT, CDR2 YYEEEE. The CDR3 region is CASSPRRGTEAFF. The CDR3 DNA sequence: TGTGCCAGCAGCCCGAGACGGGGAACTGAAGCTTTCTTT.

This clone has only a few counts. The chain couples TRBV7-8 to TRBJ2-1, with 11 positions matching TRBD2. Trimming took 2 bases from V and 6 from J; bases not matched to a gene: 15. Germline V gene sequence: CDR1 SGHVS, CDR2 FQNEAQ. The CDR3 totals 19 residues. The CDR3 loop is CASSLFGTSGPLRGNEQFF. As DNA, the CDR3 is TGTGCCAGCAGCTTATTCGGGACTAGCGGTCCGCTTAGAGGCAATGAGCAGTTCTTC. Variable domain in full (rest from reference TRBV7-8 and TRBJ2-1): GAGVSQSPRYKVAKRGQDVALRCDPISGHVSLFWYQQALGQGPEFLTYFQNEAQLDKSGLPSDRFFAERPEGSVSTLKIQRTQQEDSAVYLCASSLFGTSGPLRGNEQFFGPGTRLTVL.

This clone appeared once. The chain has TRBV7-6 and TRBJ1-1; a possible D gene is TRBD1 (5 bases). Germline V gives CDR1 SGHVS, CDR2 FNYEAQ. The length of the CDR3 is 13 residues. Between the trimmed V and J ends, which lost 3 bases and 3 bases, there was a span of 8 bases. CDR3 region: CASSFQGDTEAFF. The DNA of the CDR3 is TGTGCCAGCAGCTTTCAAGGGGACACTGAAGCTTTCTTT.

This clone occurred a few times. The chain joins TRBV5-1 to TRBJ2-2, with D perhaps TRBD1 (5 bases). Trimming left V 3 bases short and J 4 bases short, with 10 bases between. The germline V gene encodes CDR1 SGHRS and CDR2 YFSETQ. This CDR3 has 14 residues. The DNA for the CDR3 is TGCGCCAGCAGCTGGGGAAGGGGCACCGGGGAGCTGTTTTTT. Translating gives CASSWGRGTGELFF.

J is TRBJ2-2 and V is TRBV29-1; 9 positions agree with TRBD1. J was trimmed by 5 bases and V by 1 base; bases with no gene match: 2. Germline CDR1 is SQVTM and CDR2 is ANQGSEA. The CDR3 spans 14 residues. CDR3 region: CSVEAGTGTGELFF. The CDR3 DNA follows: TGCAGCGTTGAAGCCGGGACAGGGACCGGGGAGCTGTTTTTT.

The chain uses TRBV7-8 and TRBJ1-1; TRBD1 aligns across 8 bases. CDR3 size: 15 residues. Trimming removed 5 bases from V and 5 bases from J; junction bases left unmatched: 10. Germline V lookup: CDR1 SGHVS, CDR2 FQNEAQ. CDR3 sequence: CASSPRDRLGTEAFF. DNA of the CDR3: TGTGCCAGCAGCCCAAGGGACAGGTTGGGGACTGAAGCTTTCTTT.

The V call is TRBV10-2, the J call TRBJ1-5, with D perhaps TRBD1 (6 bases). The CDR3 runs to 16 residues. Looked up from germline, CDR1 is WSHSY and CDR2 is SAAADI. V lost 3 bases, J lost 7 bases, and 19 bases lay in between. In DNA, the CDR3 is TGCGCCAGCAGTGATCTCATGGGGGCAGGAGACCAGCCCCAGCATTTT. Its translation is CASSDLMGAGDQPQHF.

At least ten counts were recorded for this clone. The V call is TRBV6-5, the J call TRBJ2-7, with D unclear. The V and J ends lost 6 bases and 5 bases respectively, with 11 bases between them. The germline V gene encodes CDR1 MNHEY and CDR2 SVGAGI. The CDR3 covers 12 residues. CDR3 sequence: CASRSVGHEQYF. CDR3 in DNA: TGTGCCAGCAGGTCCGTGGGCCACGAGCAGTACTTC.

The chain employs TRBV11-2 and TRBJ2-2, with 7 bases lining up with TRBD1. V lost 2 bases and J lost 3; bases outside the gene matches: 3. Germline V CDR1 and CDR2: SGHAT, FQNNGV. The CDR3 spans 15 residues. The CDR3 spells CASSLNRGYTGELFF. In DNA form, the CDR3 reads TGTGCCAGCAGCTTAAACAGGGGCTACACCGGGGAGCTGTTTTTT.

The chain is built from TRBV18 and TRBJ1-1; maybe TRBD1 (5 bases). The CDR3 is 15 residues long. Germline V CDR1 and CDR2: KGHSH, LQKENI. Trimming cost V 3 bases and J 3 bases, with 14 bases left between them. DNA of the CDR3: TGTGCCAGCTCACCCCAGGGACCGGGGGACACTGAAGCTTTCTTT. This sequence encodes CASSPQGPGDTEAFF.

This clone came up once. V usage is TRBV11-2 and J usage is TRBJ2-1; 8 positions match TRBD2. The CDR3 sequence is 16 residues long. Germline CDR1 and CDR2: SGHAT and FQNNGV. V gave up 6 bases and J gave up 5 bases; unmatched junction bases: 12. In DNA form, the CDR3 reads TGTGCCAGCAGGCATCTATCGGGGGGGTGGGACAATGAGCAGTTCTTC. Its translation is CASRHLSGGWDNEQFF.

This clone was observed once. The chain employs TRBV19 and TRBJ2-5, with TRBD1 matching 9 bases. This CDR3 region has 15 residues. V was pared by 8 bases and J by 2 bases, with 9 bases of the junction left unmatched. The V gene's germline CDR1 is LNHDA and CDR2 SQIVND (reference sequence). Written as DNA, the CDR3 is TGTGCCAGTTCCGACAGGGGGAGTGGGCAAGAGACCCAGTACTTC. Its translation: CASSDRGSGQETQYF.

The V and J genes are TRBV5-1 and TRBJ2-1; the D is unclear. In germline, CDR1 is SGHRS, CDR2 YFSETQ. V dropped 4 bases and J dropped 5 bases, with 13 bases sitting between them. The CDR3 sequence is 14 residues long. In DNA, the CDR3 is TGCGCCAGCAGCGGGCAGGCTGAGAACAATGAGCAGTTCTTC. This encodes CASSGQAENNEQFF.

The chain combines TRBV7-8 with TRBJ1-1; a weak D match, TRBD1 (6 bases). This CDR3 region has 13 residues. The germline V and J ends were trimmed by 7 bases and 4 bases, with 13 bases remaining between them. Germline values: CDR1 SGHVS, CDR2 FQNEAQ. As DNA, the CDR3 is TGTGCCAGCATCAAACCACAGGGCACTGAAGCTTTCTTT. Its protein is CASIKPQGTEAFF.

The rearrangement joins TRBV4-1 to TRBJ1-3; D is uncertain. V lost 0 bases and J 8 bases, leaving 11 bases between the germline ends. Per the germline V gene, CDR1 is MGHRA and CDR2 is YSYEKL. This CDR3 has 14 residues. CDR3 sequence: CASSQEGTEDTIYF. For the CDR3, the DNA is TGCGCCAGCAGCCAAGAAGGCACAGAAGACACCATATATTTT.

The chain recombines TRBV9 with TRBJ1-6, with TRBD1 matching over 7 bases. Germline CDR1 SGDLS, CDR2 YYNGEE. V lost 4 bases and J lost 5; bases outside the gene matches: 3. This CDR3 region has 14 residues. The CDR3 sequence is CASSTGQDNSPLHF. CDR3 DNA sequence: TGTGCCAGCAGCACCGGACAGGATAATTCACCCCTCCACTTT. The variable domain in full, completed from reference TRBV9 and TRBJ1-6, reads DSGVTQTPKHLITATGQRVTLRCSPRSGDLSVYWYQQSLDQGLQFLIQYYNGEERAKGNILERFSAQQFPDLHSELNLSSLELGDSALYFCASSTGQDNSPLHFGNGTRLTVT.

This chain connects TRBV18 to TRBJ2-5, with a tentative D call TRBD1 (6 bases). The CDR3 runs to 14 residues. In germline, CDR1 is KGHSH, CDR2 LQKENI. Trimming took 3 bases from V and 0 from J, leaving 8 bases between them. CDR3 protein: CASSPPGDQETQYF. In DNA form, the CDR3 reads TGTGCCAGCTCACCCCCAGGGGACCAAGAGACCCAGTACTTC.